The T cell receptor (beta chain) under discussion was sequenced for a study of CD8 T cells in ankylosing spondylitis. Trimming left V 5 bases short and J 0 bases short, with 12 bases between. This CDR3 is 15 amino acids long. TCRdb reprocessed the 5' RACE reads with MiXCR, giving one entry per CDR3 protein. The table lists roughly 30,000 distinct CDR3 sequences, more than 30% of them singletons, with 45% in the top ten. As concerns this clonotype: Its antigen is undetermined.

Findings and limits, study-wide: A TCR beta motif of roughly eight highly homologous variants seemed to mark ankylosing spondylitis blood. There was reportedly significant enrichment of clones that were disease-linked in matched ankylosing spondylitis synovial fluid.

This chain uses TRBV12-3 or TRBV12-4 with TRBJ2-3; perhaps TRBD2 as D (6 bases). The sequence derives from a male donor with ankylosing spondylitis. The sample taken for sequencing was synovial fluid, either unsorted or a sorted T cell fraction (not recorded which). CDR3 residues: CASSVSGYSTDTQYF. CDR3 coding DNA: TGTGCCAGCAGTGTCAGCGGGTATAGCACAGATACGCAGTATTTT.